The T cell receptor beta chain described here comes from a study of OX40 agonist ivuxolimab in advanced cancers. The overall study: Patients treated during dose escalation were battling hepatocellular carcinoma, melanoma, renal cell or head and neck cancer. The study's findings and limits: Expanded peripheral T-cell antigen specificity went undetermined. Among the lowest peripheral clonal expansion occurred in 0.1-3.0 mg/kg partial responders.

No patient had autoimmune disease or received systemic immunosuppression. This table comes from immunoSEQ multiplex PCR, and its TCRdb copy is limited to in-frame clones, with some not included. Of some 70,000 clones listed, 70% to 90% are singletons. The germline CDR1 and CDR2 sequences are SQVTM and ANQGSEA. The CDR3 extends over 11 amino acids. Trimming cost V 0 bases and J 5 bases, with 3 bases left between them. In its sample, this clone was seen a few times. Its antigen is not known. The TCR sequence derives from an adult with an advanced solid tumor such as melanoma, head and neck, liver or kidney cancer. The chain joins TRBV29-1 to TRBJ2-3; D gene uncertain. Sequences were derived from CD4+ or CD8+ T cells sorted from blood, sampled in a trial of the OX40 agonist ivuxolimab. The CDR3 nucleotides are TGCAGCGTTGAAGAGCTAGATACGCAGTATTTT. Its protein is CSVEELDTQYF.